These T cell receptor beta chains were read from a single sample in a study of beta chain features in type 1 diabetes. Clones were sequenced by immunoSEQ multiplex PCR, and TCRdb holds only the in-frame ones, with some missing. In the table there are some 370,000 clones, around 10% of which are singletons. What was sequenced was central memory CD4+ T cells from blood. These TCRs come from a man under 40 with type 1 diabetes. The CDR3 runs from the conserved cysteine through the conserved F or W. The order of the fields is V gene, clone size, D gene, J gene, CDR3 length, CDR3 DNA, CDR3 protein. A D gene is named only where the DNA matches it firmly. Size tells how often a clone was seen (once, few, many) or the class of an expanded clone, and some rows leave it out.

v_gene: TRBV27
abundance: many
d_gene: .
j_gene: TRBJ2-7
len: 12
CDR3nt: TGTGCCAGCGGTCGGCGGGGCTACGAGCAGTACTTC
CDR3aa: CASGRRGYEQYF

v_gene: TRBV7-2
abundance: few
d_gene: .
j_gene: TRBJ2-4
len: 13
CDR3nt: TGTGCCAGCAGCTTTAGGGGCGAAAACATTCAGTACTTC
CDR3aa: CASSFRGENIQYF

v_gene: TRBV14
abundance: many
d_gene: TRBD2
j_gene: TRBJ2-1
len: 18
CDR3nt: TGTGCCAGCAGCCAAGATAATAGGCGGGAGGGCCGATACAATGAGCAGTTCTTC
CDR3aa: CASSQDNRREGRYNEQFF

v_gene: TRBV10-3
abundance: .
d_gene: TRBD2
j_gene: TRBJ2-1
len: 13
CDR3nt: TGTGCCGCCAAGACTAGCGGGAGTAATGAGCAGTTCTTC
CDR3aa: CAAKTSGSNEQFF

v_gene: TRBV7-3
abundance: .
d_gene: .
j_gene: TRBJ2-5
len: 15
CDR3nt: TGCGCCAGCAGCCGGGTACAGGGTAGAGGAGAGACCCAGTACTTC
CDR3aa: CASSRVQGRGETQYF

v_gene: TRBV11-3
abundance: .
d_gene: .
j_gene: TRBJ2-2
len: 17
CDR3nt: TGTGCCAGCAGTCCTAGGGGAGGAGGGCCGAACACCGGGGAGCTGTTTTTT
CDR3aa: CASSPRGGGPNTGELFF

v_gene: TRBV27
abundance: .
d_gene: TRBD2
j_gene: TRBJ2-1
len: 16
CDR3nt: TGTGCCAGCAGCGGAGGCGGGAGGAGCTCCTACAATGAGCAGTTCTTC
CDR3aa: CASSGGGRSSYNEQFF

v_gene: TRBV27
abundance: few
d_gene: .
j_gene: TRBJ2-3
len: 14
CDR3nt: TGTGCCAGCAGTTCCGACAGGAGCACAGATACGCAGTATTTT
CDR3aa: CASSSDRSTDTQYF

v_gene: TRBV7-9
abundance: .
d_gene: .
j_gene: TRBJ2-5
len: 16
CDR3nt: TGTGCCAGCAGCTTAGGGCGCTTGAGGGAGCGGGAGACCCAGTACTTC
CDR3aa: CASSLGRLRERETQYF

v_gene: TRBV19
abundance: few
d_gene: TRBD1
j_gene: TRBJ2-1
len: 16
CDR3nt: TGTGCCAGTAGCGTCCGAACAGGGGGTAGGGTGGATGAGCAGTTCTTC
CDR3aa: CASSVRTGGRVDEQFF

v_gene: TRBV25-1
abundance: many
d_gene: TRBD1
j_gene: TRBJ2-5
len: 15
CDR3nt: TGTGCCAGCGGCCCCGGGGGGACAGGGCGGGAGACCCAGTACTTC
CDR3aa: CASGPGGTGRETQYF

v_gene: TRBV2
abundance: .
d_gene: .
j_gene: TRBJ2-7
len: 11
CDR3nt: TGTGCCAGCAGTACCTCCTACGAGCAGTACTTC
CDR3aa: CASSTSYEQYF

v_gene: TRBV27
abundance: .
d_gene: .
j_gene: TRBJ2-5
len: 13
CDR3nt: TGTGCCAGCAGTTTATTAGGGGGGGAGACCCAGTACTTC
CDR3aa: CASSLLGGETQYF

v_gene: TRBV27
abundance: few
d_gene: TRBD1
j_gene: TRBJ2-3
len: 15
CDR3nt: TGTGCCAGCAGTTCAAGGGACAGGGTGACAGATACGCAGTATTTT
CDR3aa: CASSSRDRVTDTQYF

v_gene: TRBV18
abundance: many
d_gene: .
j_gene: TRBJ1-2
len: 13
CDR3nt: TGTGCCAGCTCACCTCCGGGGCACTATGGCTACACCTTC
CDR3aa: CASSPPGHYGYTF

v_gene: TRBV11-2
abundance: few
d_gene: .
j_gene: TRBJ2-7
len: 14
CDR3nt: TGTGCCAGCAGCCCCACCGGGCCCCACAAGGAGCAGTACTTC
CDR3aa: CASSPTGPHKEQYF

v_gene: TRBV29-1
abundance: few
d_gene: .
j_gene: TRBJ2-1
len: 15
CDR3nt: TGCAGCTTACTAAGGACTGGCCCTGGAATGAATGAGCAGTTCTTC
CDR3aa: CSLLRTGPGMNEQFF

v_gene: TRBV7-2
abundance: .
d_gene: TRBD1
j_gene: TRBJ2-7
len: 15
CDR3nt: TGTGCCAGCAGCTTTACGACAGGGGTAGTTAACGAGCAGTACTTC
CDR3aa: CASSFTTGVVNEQYF

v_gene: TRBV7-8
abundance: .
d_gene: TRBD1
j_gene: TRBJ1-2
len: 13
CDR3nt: TGTGCCAGCAGCTCAGGGGACAGGGAGGGCTACACCTTC
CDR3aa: CASSSGDREGYTF

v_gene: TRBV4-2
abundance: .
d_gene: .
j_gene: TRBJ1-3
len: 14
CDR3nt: TGTGCCAGCAGCCTCGGGGCTTACACGGACACCATATATTTT
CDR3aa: CASSLGAYTDTIYF

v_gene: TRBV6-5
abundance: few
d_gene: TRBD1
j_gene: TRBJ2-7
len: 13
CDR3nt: TGTGCCAGCAGGGGACAGGGGATCTACGAGCAGTACTTC
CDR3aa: CASRGQGIYEQYF

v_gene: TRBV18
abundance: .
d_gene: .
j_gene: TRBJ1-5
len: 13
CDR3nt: TGTGCCAGCTCACCAGGAAGCAATCAGCCCCAGCATTTT
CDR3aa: CASSPGSNQPQHF

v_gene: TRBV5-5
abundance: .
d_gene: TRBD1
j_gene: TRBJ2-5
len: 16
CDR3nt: TGTGCCAGCAGCTTATCTAAACAAGGGGGCTCAGAGACCCAGTACTTC
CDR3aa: CASSLSKQGGSETQYF

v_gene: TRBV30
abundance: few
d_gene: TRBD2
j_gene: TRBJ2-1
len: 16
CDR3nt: TGTGCCAGCAGCTCCGAGCGGGGTCTCTCCTACAATGAGCAGTTCTTC
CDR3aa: CASSSERGLSYNEQFF